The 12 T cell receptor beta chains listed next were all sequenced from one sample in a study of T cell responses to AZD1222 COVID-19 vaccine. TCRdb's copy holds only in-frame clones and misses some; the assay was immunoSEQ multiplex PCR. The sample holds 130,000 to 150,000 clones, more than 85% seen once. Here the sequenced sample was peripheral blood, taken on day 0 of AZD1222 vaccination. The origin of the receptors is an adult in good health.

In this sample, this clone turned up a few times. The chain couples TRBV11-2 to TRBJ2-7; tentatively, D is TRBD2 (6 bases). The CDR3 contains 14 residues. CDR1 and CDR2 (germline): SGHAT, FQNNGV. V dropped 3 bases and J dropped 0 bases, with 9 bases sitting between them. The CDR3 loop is CASSFLGGSYEQYF. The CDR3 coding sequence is TGTGCCAGCAGCTTTCTCGGGGGCTCCTACGAGCAGTACTTC.

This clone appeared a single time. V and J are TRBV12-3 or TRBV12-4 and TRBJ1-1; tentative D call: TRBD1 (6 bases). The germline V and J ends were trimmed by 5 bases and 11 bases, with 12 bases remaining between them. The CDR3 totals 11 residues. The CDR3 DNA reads TGTGCCAGCAGTACAGGGTTTGGGGCTTTCTTT. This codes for CASSTGFGAFF.

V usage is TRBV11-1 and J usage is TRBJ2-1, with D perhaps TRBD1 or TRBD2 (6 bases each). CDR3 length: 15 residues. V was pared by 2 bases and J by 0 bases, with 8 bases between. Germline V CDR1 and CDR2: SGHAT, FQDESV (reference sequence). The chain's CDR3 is CASSLRGHSYNEQFF. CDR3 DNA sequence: TGTGCCAGCAGCTTACGGGGGCACTCCTACAATGAGCAGTTCTTC. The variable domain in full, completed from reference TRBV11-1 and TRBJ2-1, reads EAEVAQSPRYKITEKSQAVAFWCDPISGHATLYWYRQILGQGPELLVQFQDESVVDDSQLPKDRFSAERLKGVDSTLKIQPAELGDSAMYLCASSLRGHSYNEQFFGPGTRLTVL.

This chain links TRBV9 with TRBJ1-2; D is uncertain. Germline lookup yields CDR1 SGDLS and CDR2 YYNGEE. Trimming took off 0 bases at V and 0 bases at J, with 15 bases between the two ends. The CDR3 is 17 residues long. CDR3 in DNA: TGTGCCAGCAGCGTAGCTACAAGGTTGGGAGCTAACTATGGCTACACCTTC. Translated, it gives CASSVATRLGANYGYTF. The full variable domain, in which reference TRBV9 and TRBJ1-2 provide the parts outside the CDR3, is DSGVTQTPKHLITATGQRVTLRCSPRSGDLSVYWYQQSLDQGLQFLIQYYNGEERAKGNILERFSAQQFPDLHSELNLSSLELGDSALYFCASSVATRLGANYGYTFGSGTRLTVV.

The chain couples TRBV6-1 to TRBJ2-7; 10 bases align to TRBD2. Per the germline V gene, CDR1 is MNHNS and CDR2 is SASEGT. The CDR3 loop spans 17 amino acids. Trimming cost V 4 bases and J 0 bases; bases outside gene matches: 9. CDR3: CASSVQTSGYSSYEQYF. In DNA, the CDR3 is TGTGCCAGCAGTGTACAGACTAGCGGGTATAGCTCCTACGAGCAGTACTTC.

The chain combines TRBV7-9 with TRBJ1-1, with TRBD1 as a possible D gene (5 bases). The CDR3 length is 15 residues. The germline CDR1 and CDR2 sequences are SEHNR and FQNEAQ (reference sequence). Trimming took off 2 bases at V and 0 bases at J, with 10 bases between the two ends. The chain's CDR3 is CASSLPGRLNTEAFF. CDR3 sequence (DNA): TGTGCCAGCAGCTTACCGGGACGGTTGAACACTGAAGCTTTCTTT.

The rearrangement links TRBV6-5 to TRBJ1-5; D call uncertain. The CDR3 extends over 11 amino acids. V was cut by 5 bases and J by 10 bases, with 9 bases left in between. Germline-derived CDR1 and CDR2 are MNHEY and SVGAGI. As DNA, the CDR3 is TGTGCCAGCAGTCCCCCCGGTCCCCAGCATTTT. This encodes CASSPPGPQHF.

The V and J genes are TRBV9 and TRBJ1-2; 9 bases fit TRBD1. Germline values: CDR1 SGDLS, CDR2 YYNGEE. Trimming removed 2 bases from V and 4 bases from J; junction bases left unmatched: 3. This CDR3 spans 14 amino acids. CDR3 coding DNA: TGTGCCAGCAGCGTGGACAGGGGCCTCTATGGCTACACCTTC. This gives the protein CASSVDRGLYGYTF. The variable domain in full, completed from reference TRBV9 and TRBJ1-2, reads DSGVTQTPKHLITATGQRVTLRCSPRSGDLSVYWYQQSLDQGLQFLIQYYNGEERAKGNILERFSAQQFPDLHSELNLSSLELGDSALYFCASSVDRGLYGYTFGSGTRLTVV.

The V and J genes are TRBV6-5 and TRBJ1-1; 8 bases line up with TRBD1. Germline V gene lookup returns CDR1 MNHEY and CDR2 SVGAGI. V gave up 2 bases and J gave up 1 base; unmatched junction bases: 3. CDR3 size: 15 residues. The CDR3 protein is CASSYHDRGNTEAFF. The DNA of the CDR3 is TGTGCCAGCAGTTACCACGACAGGGGGAACACTGAAGCTTTCTTT.

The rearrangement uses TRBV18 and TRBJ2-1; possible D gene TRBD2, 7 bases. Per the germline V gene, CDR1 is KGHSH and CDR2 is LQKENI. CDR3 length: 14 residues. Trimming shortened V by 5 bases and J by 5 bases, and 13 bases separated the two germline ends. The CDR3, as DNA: TGTGCCAGCTCAAAAGGGGGGGCGGACAATGAGCAGTTCTTC. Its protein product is CASSKGGADNEQFF.

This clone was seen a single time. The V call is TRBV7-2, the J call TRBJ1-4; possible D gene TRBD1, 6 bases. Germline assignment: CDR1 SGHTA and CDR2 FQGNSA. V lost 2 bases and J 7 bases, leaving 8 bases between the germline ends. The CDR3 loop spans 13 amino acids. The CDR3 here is CASSLQQGEKLFF. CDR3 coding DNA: TGTGCCAGCAGCTTACAACAGGGTGAAAAACTGTTTTTT.

CDR3 DNA: TGTGCCAGCTCACCACTTAGGGTGGCAACCAAAAACATTCAGTACTTC. Protein sequence: CASSPLRVATKNIQYF. The chain couples TRBV18 to TRBJ2-4; unclear D gene. Trimming left V 1 base short and J 2 bases short, with 12 bases between. Germline CDR1 reads KGHSH; CDR2 reads LQKENI. The length of the CDR3 is 16 residues. Full variable domain (rest looked up from reference TRBV18 and TRBJ2-4): NAGVMQNPRHLVRRRGQEARLRCSPMKGHSHVYWYRQLPEEGLKFMVYLQKENIIDESGMPKERFSAEFPKEGPSILRIQQVVRGDSAAYFCASSPLRVATKNIQYFGAGTRLSVL.